The T cell receptor (beta chain) described here comes from a study of blood T cell repertoires in COVID-19. This table comes from immunoSEQ multiplex PCR, and its TCRdb copy is limited to in-frame clones, with some not included. Here the sample spans around 260,000 clones, about 88% being singletons. This CDR3 has 15 residues. Germline CDR1 is SGHTA and CDR2 is FQGNSA. Trimming at V came to 3 bases and at J to 5 bases, leaving 8 bases not matched to a gene. Specimen: peripheral blood. The rearrangement links TRBV7-2 to TRBJ2-5, with TRBD1 matching 8 bases. This clonotype originated in a man between 18 and 29 years old with active or convalescent COVID-19. CDR3 loop: CASSFRGQGIETQYF. The CDR3 region has the DNA TGTGCCAGCAGCTTCAGGGGGCAGGGAATTGAGACCCAGTACTTC.